The rows below give T cell receptor beta chains drawn from one sample of a study of blood T cell repertoires in COVID-19. The data were produced by immunoSEQ multiplex PCR, yet TCRdb's version contains in-frame clones alone and is incomplete. The data contain some 130,000 clones, approximately 89% of them singletons. Sequenced input: peripheral blood. These receptors were taken from a man in his fifties or sixties with acute or convalescent COVID-19. Each CDR3 is given with its conserved first and last residue. D genes are given only for firm matches. Size values are once, few and many counts, or a class for expanded clones, and some rows have none.

v_call	j_call	d_call	clone_size	cdr3_aa	cdr3_nt
TRBV19	TRBJ1-2	TRBD1	-	CASSITAGGRPGYTF	TGTGCCAGTAGTATAACGGCAGGGGGGCGCCCGGGCTACACCTTC
TRBV5-6	TRBJ1-2	-	-	CASSRGEYGYTF	TGTGCCAGCAGCCGGGGGGAGTATGGCTACACCTTC
TRBV10-1	TRBJ2-3	-	once	CASKGGGTDTQYF	TGCGCCAGCAAGGGGGGGGGCACAGATACGCAGTATTTT
TRBV2	TRBJ1-1	-	-	CASKEVMNTEAFF	TGTGCCAGCAAGGAGGTGATGAACACTGAAGCTTTCTTT
TRBV19	TRBJ1-2	TRBD1	-	CASSNPGGYGYTF	TGTGCCAGTAGCAACCCAGGGGGGTATGGCTACACCTTC
TRBV2	TRBJ1-2	-	-	CASSINSAEGYGYTF	TGTGCCAGCAGTATCAACTCGGCTGAGGGCTATGGCTACACCTTC
TRBV5-4	TRBJ1-1	TRBD1	few	CASSPRQGAIRNTEAFF	TGTGCCAGCAGCCCTCGACAGGGGGCGATCCGGAACACTGAAGCTTTCTTT
TRBV10-2	TRBJ1-2	TRBD1	few	CASRRDSYGYTF	TGCGCCAGCAGGAGGGACAGCTATGGCTACACCTTC
TRBV5-6	TRBJ1-6	-	-	CASSPGQLYNSPLHF	TGTGCCAGCAGCCCCGGACAGCTCTATAATTCACCCCTCCACTTT
TRBV4-1	TRBJ1-3	-	-	CASSSGAIPSSGNTIYF	TGCGCCAGCAGCTCCGGAGCCATCCCGAGCTCTGGAAACACCATATATTTT
TRBV11-3	TRBJ1-1	-	-	CASSLDGTAQAFF	TGTGCCAGCAGCTTAGACGGGACTGCACAAGCTTTCTTT
TRBV3-1/TRBV3-2	TRBJ2-3	TRBD2	-	CASSQDRLAGTDTQYF	TGTGCCAGCAGCCAAGATAGACTAGCGGGCACAGATACGCAGTATTTT
TRBV11-2	TRBJ2-1	TRBD2	-	CASSSRLAGHNEQFF	TGTGCCAGCAGCTCCCGGCTAGCGGGGCACAATGAGCAGTTCTTC
TRBV19	TRBJ1-2	TRBD1	-	CASSIGRGDGYTF	TGTGCCAGTAGTATCGGCAGGGGGGATGGCTACACCTTC
TRBV28	TRBJ2-3	-	-	CASFRRAGDTQYF	TGTGCCAGCTTTCGTAGGGCGGGAGATACGCAGTATTTT
TRBV5-4	TRBJ1-2	-	-	CASSGGGYGYTF	TGTGCCAGCAGCGGGGGAGGCTATGGCTACACCTTC